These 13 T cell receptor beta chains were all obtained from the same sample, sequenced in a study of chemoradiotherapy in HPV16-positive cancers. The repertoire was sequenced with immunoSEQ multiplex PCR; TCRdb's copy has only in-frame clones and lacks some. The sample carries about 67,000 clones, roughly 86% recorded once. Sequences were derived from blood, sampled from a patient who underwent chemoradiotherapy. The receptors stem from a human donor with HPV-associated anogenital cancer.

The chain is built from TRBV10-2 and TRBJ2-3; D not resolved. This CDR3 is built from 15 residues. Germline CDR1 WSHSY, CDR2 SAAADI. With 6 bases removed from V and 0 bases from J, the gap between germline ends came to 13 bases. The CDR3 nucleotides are TGCGCCAGCAGCAGGACGGTATCTAGCACAGATACGCAGTATTTT. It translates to CASSRTVSSTDTQYF.

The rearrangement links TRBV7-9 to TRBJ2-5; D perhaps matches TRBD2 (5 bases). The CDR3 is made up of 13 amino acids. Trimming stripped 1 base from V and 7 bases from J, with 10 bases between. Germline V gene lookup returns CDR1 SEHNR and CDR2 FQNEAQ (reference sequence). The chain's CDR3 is CASSLGGEGTQYF. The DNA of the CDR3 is TGTGCCAGCAGCTTAGGGGGAGAGGGGACCCAGTACTTC.

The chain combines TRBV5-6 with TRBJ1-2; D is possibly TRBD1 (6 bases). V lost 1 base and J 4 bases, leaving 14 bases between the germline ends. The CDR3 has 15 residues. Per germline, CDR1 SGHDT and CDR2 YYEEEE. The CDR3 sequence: CASSLYDRRAYGYTF. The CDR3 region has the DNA TGTGCCAGCAGCTTGTACGACAGGAGGGCCTATGGCTACACCTTC.

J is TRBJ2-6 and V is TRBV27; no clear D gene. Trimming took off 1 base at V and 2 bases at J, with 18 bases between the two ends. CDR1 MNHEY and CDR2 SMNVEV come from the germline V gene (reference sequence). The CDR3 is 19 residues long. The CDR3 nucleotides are TGTGCCAGCAGTTTATTCCCATCCTATCAATACCCTGGGGCCAACGTCCTGACTTTC. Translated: CASSLFPSYQYPGANVLTF.

The CDR3 sequence is CASSLGGAFGELFF. DNA for the CDR3: TGTGCCAGCAGCTTAGGAGGTGCTTTTGGGGAGCTGTTTTTT. The rearrangement links TRBV7-2 to TRBJ2-2, with no clear D. V was cut by 1 base and J by 8 bases, with 11 bases left in between. The germline V gene encodes CDR1 SGHTA and CDR2 FQGNSA. The CDR3 runs 14 residues.

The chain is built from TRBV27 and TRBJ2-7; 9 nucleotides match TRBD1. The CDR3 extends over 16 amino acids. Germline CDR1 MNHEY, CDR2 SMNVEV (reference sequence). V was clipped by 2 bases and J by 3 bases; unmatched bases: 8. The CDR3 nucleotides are TGTGCCAGCAGTTTAATGTTAGGGGACAGGGTCTACGAGCAGTACTTC. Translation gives CASSLMLGDRVYEQYF.

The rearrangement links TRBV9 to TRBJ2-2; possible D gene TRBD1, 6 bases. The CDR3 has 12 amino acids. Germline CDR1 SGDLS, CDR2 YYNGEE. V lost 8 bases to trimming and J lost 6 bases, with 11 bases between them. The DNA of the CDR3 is TGTGCCAGTCAACAGGGATCCGGGGAGCTGTTTTTT. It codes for CASQQGSGELFF.

CDR3 loop: CASSPLADYEQYF. CDR3 in DNA: TGTGCCAGCAGCCCGCTAGCGGATTACGAGCAGTACTTC. The rearrangement links TRBV11-1 to TRBJ2-7, with 7 positions matching TRBD2. The CDR3 loop spans 13 amino acids. CDR1 and CDR2 from the germline V gene are SGHAT and FQDESV (reference sequence). V was pared by 5 bases and J by 4 bases, with 5 bases of the junction left unmatched.

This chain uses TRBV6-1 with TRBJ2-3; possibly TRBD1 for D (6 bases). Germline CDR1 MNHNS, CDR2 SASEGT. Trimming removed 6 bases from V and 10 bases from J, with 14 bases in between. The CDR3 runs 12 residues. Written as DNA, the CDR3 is TGTGCCAGCAGCGGGAACAGGGTAGCGCAGTATTTT. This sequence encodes CASSGNRVAQYF.

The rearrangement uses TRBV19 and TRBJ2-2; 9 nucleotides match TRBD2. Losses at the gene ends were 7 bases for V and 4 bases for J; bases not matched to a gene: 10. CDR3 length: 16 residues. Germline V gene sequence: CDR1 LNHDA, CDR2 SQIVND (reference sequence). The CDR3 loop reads CASNKSGRRATGELFF. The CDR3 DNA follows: TGTGCCAGTAATAAAAGCGGGAGGCGTGCCACCGGGGAGCTGTTTTTT.

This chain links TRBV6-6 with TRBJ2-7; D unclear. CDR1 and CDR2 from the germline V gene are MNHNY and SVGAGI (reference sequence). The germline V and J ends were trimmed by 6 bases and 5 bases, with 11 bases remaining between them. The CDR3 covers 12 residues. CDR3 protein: CASRRKGNEQYF. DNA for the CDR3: TGTGCCAGCAGGCGCAAGGGAAACGAGCAGTACTTC.

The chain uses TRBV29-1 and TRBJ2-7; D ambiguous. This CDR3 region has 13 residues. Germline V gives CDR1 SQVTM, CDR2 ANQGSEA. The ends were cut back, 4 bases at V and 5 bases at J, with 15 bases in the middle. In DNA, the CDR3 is TGCAGCGTTGCACAGCGCCTGGGCGACGAGCAGTACTTC. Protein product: CSVAQRLGDEQYF.

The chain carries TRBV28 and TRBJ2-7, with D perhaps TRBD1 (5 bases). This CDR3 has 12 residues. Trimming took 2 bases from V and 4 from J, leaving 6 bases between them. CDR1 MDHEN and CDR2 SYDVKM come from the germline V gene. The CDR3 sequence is CASSLDSYEQYF. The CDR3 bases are TGTGCCAGCAGTTTAGACAGTTACGAGCAGTACTTC.